This T cell receptor beta chain was recovered during a study of PD-1 blockade in classical Hodgkin lymphoma. The CDR3 runs 19 residues. Germline CDR1 and CDR2: LNHDA and SQIVND (reference sequence). The V and J ends lost 7 bases and 2 bases respectively, with 30 bases between them. This table comes from immunoSEQ multiplex PCR, and its TCRdb copy is limited to in-frame clones, with some not included. Of 50,000 to 65,000 clones in the sample, 85% to 95% were seen once. With no exception, relapse followed autologous stem cell transplantation in all patients, and brentuximab vedotin exposure varied. The source material was peripheral blood mononuclear cells (PBMCs), sampled before the second cycle of nivolumab. The V gene is TRBV19, the J gene TRBJ2-7; no clear D. The source of this sequence is a human donor with classical Hodgkin lymphoma. CDR3 sequence: CASKNWTPCYYRPTYEQYF. The CDR3 coding sequence is TGTGCCAGTAAGAACTGGACCCCATGTTATTACCGACCGACCTACGAGCAGTACTTC.